There are a few counts of the clone carrying this TCR beta chain. This CDR3 is 14 amino acids long. Germline V gene sequence: CDR1 LGHNA, CDR2 YNFKEQ. Deletions cut 4 bases from V and 1 base from J, with 10 bases between. This specimen comes from a study of T-cell memory formation after mild COVID-19. A single record per CDR3 protein comes from TCRdb applying MiXCR to the 5' RACE reads. The sample records 58,000 or so distinct CDR3 sequences, roughly 26% being singletons. The sample taken for sequencing was PBMCs or a T cell subset sorted from them (not recorded which). V gene TRBV4-2 combines with J gene TRBJ1-1; D perhaps matches TRBD1 (5 bases). The source of this sequence is a man aged 18 to 29 who had mild COVID-19 (a few samples of this study predate the infection). Cell type and time point are not known. The CDR3 coding sequence is TGTGCCAGCAGCCCCATGGGGGGGAACACTGAAGCTTTCTTT. It translates to CASSPMGGNTEAFF.